Sequencing of this T cell receptor beta chain was carried out in a study of T cell responses to AZD1222 COVID-19 vaccine. Produced via immunoSEQ multiplex PCR; TCRdb's table is partial and in-frame only. The sample yields 85,000 or so clones, about nine tenths seen once. Germline V gene sequence: CDR1 SNHLY, CDR2 FYNNEI. V shed 2 bases and J shed 4 bases, with 12 bases lying between them. The length of the CDR3 is 15 residues. Notes on the study in general: The peak T cell response came first, and repertoires were sampled only after it. Spike was spanned by vaccine-associated CD4 TCRs, with dominance at 160-218 and 743-854. Donors were mostly white British, more females; clonal diversity possibly underestimated.

To note about this clone: Antigen specificity is unknown.

The sample was peripheral blood, taken 28 days after the second AZD1222 dose. The rearrangement joins TRBV2 to TRBJ1-5, with D tentatively TRBD1 (5 bases). The TCR originated in an adult who received the AZD1222 COVID-19 vaccine. The CDR3 sequence: CASSEQGRGNQPQHF. The CDR3 DNA follows: TGTGCCAGCAGTGAACAGGGTCGGGGAAATCAGCCCCAGCATTTT. Drawing the rest from reference TRBV2 and TRBJ1-5, the complete variable domain is EPEVTQTPSHQVTQMGQEVILRCVPISNHLYFYWYRQILGQKVEFLVSFYNNEISEKSEIFDDQFSVERPDGSNFTLKIRSTKLEDSAMYFCASSEQGRGNQPQHFGDGTRLSIL.